This T cell receptor (beta chain) emerged from a study of cytomegalovirus exposure and HLA in healthy donors. Study-level points and caveats: The study put under 200 TCR beta chains on its list as cytomegalovirus-associated. Researchers reported in a later analysis that common viral pathogens appeared linked to several top clusters.

Vbeta (60) and Jbeta (13) primers were used in the PCR. Some clones are missing from TCRdb's copy, which holds only in-frame ones; the method was immunoSEQ multiplex PCR. This repertoire includes roughly 88,000 clones. The length of the CDR3 is 14 residues. Germline V gives CDR1 MNHNS, CDR2 SASEGT. V trimming: 10 bases; J trimming: 3 bases; junction bases outside the gene matches: 10. About this clone itself: Its antigen is still unknown.

The source material was PBMCs. The chain uses TRBV6-1 and TRBJ2-7; 9 bases match TRBD1. This TCR came from a man in his fifties or sixties in good health and CMV-seropositive. This CDR3 reads CATERQGGGYEQYF. DNA of the CDR3: TGTGCCACCGAAAGACAGGGGGGAGGCTACGAGCAGTACTTC.